These T cell receptor beta chains were read from a single sample in a study of cytomegalovirus exposure and HLA in healthy donors. The repertoire was sequenced with immunoSEQ multiplex PCR; TCRdb's copy has only in-frame clones and lacks some. The table has 200,000 to 250,000 clones, approximately 80% seen once. Sequenced input: PBMCs. The receptors were sampled from a woman between 25 and 40 years old in good health and CMV-seronegative. CDR3s include the opening cysteine and the closing phenylalanine or tryptophan. A D gene is named only where the DNA matches it firmly. Size tells how often a clone was seen (once, few, many) or the class of an expanded clone, and some rows leave it out.

>-|TRBJ2-3|TRBV18|-
CASSPLQVTGVGTDTQYF
TGTGCCAGCTCACCTCTACAGGTGACAGGCGTGGGCACAGATACGCAGTATTTT
>-|TRBJ1-6|TRBV5-1|once
CASSPQGSSYNSPLHF
TGCGCCAGCAGCCCTCAGGGGAGCTCCTATAATTCACCCCTCCACTTT
>-|TRBJ2-5|TRBV29-1|once
CSVDRGIQETQYF
TGCAGCGTCGACCGGGGGATCCAAGAGACCCAGTACTTC
>-|TRBJ2-3|TRBV6-5|-
CASSYFGGSTDTQYF
TGTGCCAGCAGTTACTTTGGAGGGTCCACAGATACGCAGTATTTT
>-|TRBJ1-1|TRBV19|few
CASSARQYTEAFF
TGTGCCAGTAGTGCCCGACAGTACACTGAAGCTTTCTTT
>-|TRBJ1-3|TRBV27|-
CASRATGGSGNTIYF
TGTGCCAGTAGAGCAACGGGGGGCTCTGGAAACACCATATATTTT
>-|TRBJ2-7|TRBV6-5|once
CASSDRPSPYEQYF
TGTGCCAGCAGTGACAGGCCTTCCCCCTACGAGCAGTACTTC
>-|TRBJ2-1|TRBV11-2|-
CASSDSGTLKARSYNEQFF
TGTGCCAGCAGCGACTCCGGGACTCTTAAAGCCCGCTCCTACAATGAGCAGTTCTTC
>TRBD2|TRBJ2-7|TRBV5-1|-
CASSLLLAGVDEQYF
TGCGCCAGCAGCTTGTTGCTAGCGGGAGTCGACGAGCAGTACTTC
>-|TRBJ1-3|TRBV6-1|once
CASRLSGAGNTIYF
TGTGCCAGCCGCCTGTCGGGGGCTGGAAACACCATATATTTT
>TRBD2|TRBJ2-1|TRBV30|-
CAWSLLAGVGEQFF
TGTGCCTGGAGTTTACTAGCGGGAGTAGGTGAGCAGTTCTTC
>-|TRBJ1-5|TRBV6-6|-
CASEGGGDQPQHF
TGTGCCAGCGAAGGGGGGGGAGATCAGCCCCAGCATTTT
>-|TRBJ2-3|TRBV10-3|-
CAISDGTDTQYF
TGTGCCATCAGTGACGGCACAGATACGCAGTATTTT
>-|TRBJ2-1|TRBV19|-
CASSPRTDNEQFF
TGTGCCAGTAGTCCCAGGACAGACAATGAGCAGTTCTTC
>-|TRBJ2-1|TRBV12-5|few
CASGLYGGVNEQFF
TGTGCTAGTGGTTTGTATGGCGGGGTAAATGAGCAGTTCTTC
>-|TRBJ2-4|TRBV11-1|-
CASSAWDFKNIQYF
TGTGCCAGCAGCGCCTGGGACTTCAAAAACATTCAGTACTTC
>TRBD2|TRBJ2-7|TRBV19|once
CASSIGAGRANEQYF
TGTGCCAGTAGTATAGGTGCCGGGAGGGCCAACGAGCAGTACTTC